The 27 T cell receptor beta chains in this list originate from one sample, sequenced in a study of T cells after yellow fever vaccination. Each CDR3 protein gets one entry after TCRdb re-called the 5' RACE reads with MiXCR. Of some 220,000 distinct CDR3 sequences listed, under 3.5% are singletons. Sequencing was performed on CD4+ T cells sorted from PBMCs, taken 10 days after the yellow fever booster vaccination. The receptor set was obtained from a man aged 18 to 29 who received the YFV17D yellow fever vaccine.

A few counts support this clonotype. This chain connects TRBV16 to TRBJ1-1; D is ambiguous. The V gene lost 3 bases and the J gene lost 2 bases, with 10 bases spanning the gap. The length of the CDR3 is 14 residues. Per germline, CDR1 KGHSY and CDR2 FQNENV. The DNA of the CDR3 is TGTGCCAGCAGCCACTGGGGAGGTAACACTGAAGCTTTCTTT. Amino acids: CASSHWGGNTEAFF.

The rearrangement uses TRBV29-1 and TRBJ2-1, with D tentatively TRBD1 (5 bases). V shed 0 bases and J shed 3 bases, with 12 bases lying between them. The CDR3 totals 15 residues. The germline V gene encodes CDR1 SQVTM and CDR2 ANQGSEA. The CDR3 DNA follows: TGCAGCGTTGAAGATCGGGCGCAGGGCTACAATGAGCAGTTCTTC. Protein sequence: CSVEDRAQGYNEQFF.

This clonotype was recorded at least ten times. The CDR3, as DNA: TGTGCCACCACACGGACAGAGGGTTACAATGAGCAGTTCTTC. It is translated as CATTRTEGYNEQFF. The rearrangement links TRBV24-1 to TRBJ2-1, with D perhaps TRBD1 (6 bases). The CDR3 totals 14 residues. V shed 8 bases and J shed 4 bases, with 14 bases lying between them. CDR1 is KGHDR and CDR2 is SFDVKD in the germline V gene.

In its sample, this clonotype was seen many times. J is TRBJ2-2 and V is TRBV12-3 or TRBV12-4; no reliable D call. V was trimmed by 6 bases and J by 3 bases, leaving 5 bases between them. The CDR3 runs to 12 residues. CDR3 sequence reads: CASRPYTGELFF. The CDR3 DNA follows: TGTGCCAGCAGACCTTACACCGGGGAGCTGTTTTTT.

The table lists this clonotype with a few counts. The chain combines TRBV5-4 with TRBJ1-1, with a weak D call TRBD1 (5 bases). Germline V gene data show CDR1 as SGHNT and CDR2 as YYREEE (reference sequence). The CDR3 runs 12 residues. Trimming pared 7 bases from V and 4 bases from J, leaving 11 bases between. The CDR3 loop reads CASAIRGTEAFF. CDR3 bases: TGTGCCAGCGCGATTAGGGGCACTGAAGCTTTCTTT.

This clonotype was counted at least ten times. The chain employs TRBV4-3 and TRBJ2-3; possibly TRBD1 for D (6 bases). The CDR3 is 16 residues long. CDR1 is LGHNA and CDR2 is YSLEER in the germline V gene. The V end was cut by 0 bases, the J end by 4 bases, with 14 bases between. CDR3 DNA sequence: TGCGCCAGCAGCCAAGACCGGGCAGGGGAACCAGATACGCAGTATTTT. It codes for CASSQDRAGEPDTQYF.

This clonotype was picked up a small number of times. The chain joins TRBV5-1 to TRBJ2-2; D unresolved. Per the germline V gene, CDR1 is SGHRS and CDR2 is YFSETQ. This CDR3 is built from 15 residues. Trimming removed 4 bases at V and 3 bases at J, with 13 bases between. CDR3 DNA: TGCGCCAGCAGCCCCCGGGCCGGTGACACCGGGGAGCTGTTTTTT. This codes for CASSPRAGDTGELFF.

This clonotype occurred many times. The V gene is TRBV19, the J gene TRBJ2-3; D is perhaps TRBD1 (6 bases). Germline assignment: CDR1 LNHDA and CDR2 SQIVND (reference sequence). V lost 7 bases and J lost 5, with 13 bases in between. The CDR3 has 13 residues. In DNA, the CDR3 is TGTGCCAGTACCCCAACAGGGAGAGATACGCAGTATTTT. This gives the protein CASTPTGRDTQYF.

This clonotype occurred many times. V gene TRBV12-3 or TRBV12-4 combines with J gene TRBJ2-3; D unclear. The V end was cut by 1 base, the J end by 10 bases, with 18 bases between. The CDR3 has 15 amino acids. CDR3 nucleotide sequence: TGTGCCAGCAGTTTAGGTACTCTCTTGGATATACCGCAGTATTTT. Its translation is CASSLGTLLDIPQYF.

The V gene is TRBV3-1, the J gene TRBJ2-1; 8 nucleotides agree with TRBD1. CDR3 size: 17 residues. The V gene's germline CDR1 is LGHDT and CDR2 YNNKEL (reference sequence). V gave up 1 base and J gave up 6 bases; unmatched junction bases: 11. This CDR3 reads CASSQVQGAPDGNEQFF. The CDR3 coding sequence is TGTGCCAGCAGCCAAGTCCAGGGGGCACCGGACGGCAATGAGCAGTTCTTC.

This clonotype was seen repeatedly, ten times or more. The genes are TRBV6-2 or TRBV6-3 and TRBJ1-3; no definite D call. Trimming removed 4 bases from V and 7 bases from J, with 8 bases in between. CDR3 length: 12 residues. The germline CDR1 and CDR2 sequences are MNHEY and SVGEGT. The CDR3 protein is CASSSGENTIYF. As DNA, the CDR3 is TGTGCCAGCAGTTCCGGGGAGAACACCATATATTTT.

Many counts were recorded for this clonotype. The chain joins TRBV20-1 to TRBJ2-3, with TRBD2 identical over 8 bases. This CDR3 has 15 amino acids. Germline-derived CDR1 and CDR2 are DFQATT and SNEGSKA (reference sequence). J gave up 0 bases and V 7 bases, and 9 bases lay outside the gene matches. Here the CDR3 reads CSVPPSGGSTDTQYF. The CDR3 nucleotides read TGCAGTGTCCCACCAAGCGGGGGTAGCACAGATACGCAGTATTTT.

This clonotype was seen more than once but under ten times. The rearrangement links TRBV5-1 to TRBJ1-2; 8 positions agree with TRBD1. This CDR3 contains 14 residues. From germline, CDR1 is SGHRS and CDR2 YFSETQ. With V trimmed by 0 bases and J by 6 bases, 4 bases remained unmatched. The CDR3 DNA reads as TGCGCCAGCAGCTTGGTTGCAGGGGGCGATGGCTACACCTTC. It encodes CASSLVAGGDGYTF.

This clonotype was picked up many times. The rearrangement joins TRBV29-1 to TRBJ2-1; 11 positions match TRBD1. With 7 bases clipped from V and 4 bases from J, the junction kept 6 bases outside the gene matches. The CDR3 sequence is 14 residues long. CDR1 SQVTM and CDR2 ANQGSEA come from the germline V gene. This chain's CDR3 is CSAIRDRGYNEQFF. The DNA of the CDR3 is TGCAGCGCTATCCGGGACAGGGGGTACAATGAGCAGTTCTTC.

At least ten counts were recorded for this clonotype. The chain employs TRBV3-1 and TRBJ2-5; either TRBD1 or TRBD2 may fit D (5 bases each). The V gene lost 4 bases and the J gene lost 0 bases, with 9 bases spanning the gap. CDR3 length equals 14 residues. Per the germline V gene, CDR1 is LGHDT and CDR2 is YNNKEL (reference sequence). The chain's CDR3 is CASSRWDHQETQYF. Written as DNA, the CDR3 is TGTGCCAGCAGCCGGTGGGACCACCAAGAGACCCAGTACTTC.

This clonotype has just a few counts. The chain couples TRBV5-1 to TRBJ2-5, with D perhaps matching TRBD2 (5 bases). V lost 0 bases and J 10 bases, leaving 13 bases between the germline ends. CDR3 length: 13 amino acids. Germline V gene data show CDR1 as SGHRS and CDR2 as YFSETQ. CDR3 region: CASSLGEGVDQYF. The CDR3 DNA is TGCGCCAGCAGCTTGGGAGAGGGCGTGGACCAGTACTTC.

The chain recombines TRBV20-1 with TRBJ2-7; no clear D. With 1 base removed from V and 0 bases from J, the gap between germline ends came to 10 bases. CDR1 and CDR2 from the germline V gene are DFQATT and SNEGSKA (reference sequence). This CDR3 contains 14 residues. CDR3 DNA: TGCAGTGCTAGAGGTCAGCCGAGCTCCTACGAGCAGTACTTC. Translated: CSARGQPSSYEQYF.

This rearrangement joins TRBV6-2 or TRBV6-3 to TRBJ1-5; a weak D match, TRBD1 (6 bases). CDR1 is MNHEY, CDR2 SVGEGT, per germline. The CDR3 has 16 amino acids. The V end was cut by 0 bases, the J end by 5 bases, with 14 bases between. This CDR3 is CASSYSPGERDQPQHF. CDR3 bases: TGTGCCAGCAGTTACTCGCCAGGGGAGAGGGATCAGCCCCAGCATTTT.

This clonotype appeared a few times. V gene TRBV20-1 combines with J gene TRBJ2-7; a possible D gene is TRBD1 (5 bases). Trimming took 5 bases from V and 2 from J, leaving 16 bases between them. CDR1 DFQATT and CDR2 SNEGSKA come from the germline V gene (reference sequence). The CDR3 runs 14 residues. As DNA, the CDR3 is TGCAGTGCTCCGCTAGGGGCAAGGACCTACGAGCAGTACTTC. Encoded protein: CSAPLGARTYEQYF.

This clonotype has a count of ten or more. This CDR3 is CASSVTGETEAFF. CDR3 in DNA: TGCGCCAGCAGCGTTACAGGGGAAACTGAAGCTTTCTTT. This chain joins TRBV5-1 and TRBJ1-1; the match to TRBD1 covers 7 bases. The germline V gene has CDR1 SGHRS and CDR2 YFSETQ. J gave up 5 bases and V 4 bases, and 5 bases lay outside the gene matches. The CDR3 is 13 residues long. Looking up the rest from reference TRBV5-1 and TRBJ1-1 gives the full variable domain: KAGVTQTPRYLIKTRGQQVTLSCSPISGHRSVSWYQQTPGQGLQFLFEYFSETQRNKGNFPGRFSGRQFSNSRSEMNVSTLELGDSALYLCASSVTGETEAFFGQGTRLTVV.

The chain joins TRBV7-3 to TRBJ1-4, with a tentative D call TRBD1 (6 bases). Germline V lookup: CDR1 SGHTA, CDR2 FQGTGA. The CDR3 has 15 amino acids. V lost 3 bases and J 8 bases, leaving 16 bases between the germline ends. This chain's CDR3 is CASSFKGTREEKLFF. In DNA form, the CDR3 reads TGTGCCAGCAGCTTCAAGGGGACACGAGAAGAAAAACTGTTTTTT.

At least ten counts were recorded for this clonotype. The V and J genes are TRBV20-1 and TRBJ1-1; D possibly corresponds to TRBD1 (6 bases). CDR1 is DFQATT and CDR2 is SNEGSKA in the germline V gene (reference sequence). V was cut by 0 bases and J by 4 bases, with 15 bases left in between. This CDR3 is 15 amino acids long. CDR3 sequence: CSARDHVKGGTEAFF. DNA of the CDR3: TGCAGTGCTAGAGATCATGTCAAGGGGGGCACTGAAGCTTTCTTT.

There are many counts of this clonotype. V is TRBV18 and J is TRBJ1-1; D gene uncertain. V was pared by 3 bases and J by 3 bases, with 5 bases between. The CDR3 sequence is 12 residues long. Per germline, CDR1 KGHSH and CDR2 LQKENI. DNA for the CDR3: TGTGCCAGCTCACCCCTCCACACTGAAGCTTTCTTT. This gives the protein CASSPLHTEAFF.

In its sample, this clonotype was seen a few times. This sequence joins TRBV6-6 and TRBJ1-2; 8 bases are shared with TRBD1. This CDR3 comprises 14 residues. CDR1 is MNHNY, CDR2 SVGAGI, per germline (reference sequence). Losses at the gene ends were 8 bases for V and 2 bases for J; bases not matched to a gene: 7. CDR3 residues: CASRERQGNYGYTF. In DNA, the CDR3 is TGTGCCAGCCGGGAACGACAGGGGAACTATGGCTACACCTTC.

This clonotype came up a few times. The rearrangement joins TRBV20-1 to TRBJ2-3; 7 positions match TRBD2. CDR1 and CDR2 (germline): DFQATT, SNEGSKA (reference sequence). This CDR3 has 14 amino acids. J gave up 4 bases and V 6 bases, and 10 bases lay outside the gene matches. CDR3 coding DNA: TGCAGTGCCAGACGGGGGGTGCGCCCAGATACGCAGTATTTT. Its translation: CSARRGVRPDTQYF.

The genes are TRBV7-7 and TRBJ2-5; 12 bases align to TRBD1. CDR3 length: 15 residues. Germline assignment: CDR1 SSHAT and CDR2 FNYEAQ (reference sequence). CDR3 sequence reads: CASGTGQGASETQYF. The CDR3 DNA reads TGTGCTAGCGGAACGGGACAGGGGGCGTCGGAGACCCAGTACTTC.

At least ten counts were recorded for this clonotype. This sequence joins TRBV9 and TRBJ2-5; 8 nucleotides align to TRBD2. CDR3 length equals 14 residues. The germline CDR1 and CDR2 sequences are SGDLS and YYNGEE. Unmatched junction bases numbered 5, after V lost 4 bases and J lost 3 bases. The CDR3 spells CASSPRGAEETQYF. Here the CDR3 DNA reads TGTGCCAGCAGCCCGCGGGGGGCGGAAGAGACCCAGTACTTC. Full variable domain (missing parts from reference TRBV9 and TRBJ2-5): DSGVTQTPKHLITATGQRVTLRCSPRSGDLSVYWYQQSLDQGLQFLIQYYNGEERAKGNILERFSAQQFPDLHSELNLSSLELGDSALYFCASSPRGAEETQYFGPGTRLLVL.